These 21 T cell receptor beta chains came from one sample sequenced in a study of high-grade serous ovarian cancer treatment subgroups. Tumor samples were obtained before definitive surgery or chemotherapy. TCRdb's copy holds only in-frame clones and misses some; the assay was immunoSEQ multiplex PCR. Here the sample spans approximately 9,600 clones, 55% to 75% being singletons. The sample taken for sequencing was tumor tissue. The origin of the receptors is a human donor with high-grade serous ovarian cancer.

The chain joins TRBV2 to TRBJ2-3; 11 nucleotides line up with TRBD2. V was pared by 4 bases and J by 2 bases, with 2 bases of the junction left unmatched. CDR1 and CDR2 from the germline V gene are SNHLY and FYNNEI. The CDR3 is 15 amino acids. Here the CDR3 reads CASSGLAGTTDTQYF. The CDR3 DNA is TGTGCCAGCAGTGGACTAGCGGGAACCACAGATACGCAGTATTTT.

This rearrangement joins TRBV20-1 to TRBJ1-2; TRBD1 is a possible D gene (5 bases). The CDR3 extends over 11 amino acids. CDR1 and CDR2 from the germline V gene are DFQATT and SNEGSKA (reference sequence). V lost 7 bases, J lost 3 bases, and 9 bases lay in between. The CDR3 DNA reads TGCAGTGTGTACAGGCACTATGGCTACACCTTC. Translation gives CSVYRHYGYTF.

In nucleotides, the CDR3 is TGTGCCAGCAGCGTAGGGGGTAAGCGGGCTAGCACAGATACGCAGTATTTT. It codes for CASSVGGKRASTDTQYF. The chain links TRBV9 to TRBJ2-3, with a possible D match to TRBD2 (6 bases). Germline assignment: CDR1 SGDLS and CDR2 YYNGEE. This CDR3 region has 17 residues. V shed 0 bases and J shed 0 bases, with 14 bases lying between them.

J is TRBJ2-2 and V is TRBV14, with a tentative D call TRBD1 (5 bases). The CDR3 is 18 residues long. The germline V and J ends were trimmed by 1 base and 2 bases, with 17 bases remaining between them. Germline lookup yields CDR1 SGHDN and CDR2 FVKESK. CDR3 residues: CASSQVIAAGKNTGELFF. The CDR3 DNA reads TGTGCCAGCAGCCAAGTTATTGCGGCAGGGAAAAACACCGGGGAGCTGTTTTTT. Supplemented by reference TRBV14 and TRBJ2-2, the full variable domain reads EAGVTQFPSHSVIEKGQTVTLRCDPISGHDNLYWYRRVMGKEIKFLLHFVKESKQDESGMPNNRFLAERTGGTYSTLKVQPAELEDSGVYFCASSQVIAAGKNTGELFFGEGSRLTVL.

The chain uses TRBV4-2 and TRBJ2-3, with 8 bases matching TRBD1. V dropped 1 base and J dropped 5; count of bases not matched to a gene: 8. In germline, CDR1 is LGHNA, CDR2 YNFKEQ. The CDR3 length is 16 residues. This chain's CDR3 is CASSQGGVGTGDTQYF. The CDR3 DNA sequence: TGTGCCAGCAGCCAAGGAGGAGTCGGGACAGGAGATACGCAGTATTTT.

This chain uses TRBV10-3 with TRBJ2-7, with 10 positions matching TRBD1. The trim removed 2 bases at V and 3 bases at J, leaving 4 bases unmatched. CDR1 is ENHRY, CDR2 SYGVKD, per germline. This CDR3 has 15 amino acids. In DNA form, the CDR3 reads TGTGCCATCAGTGAGACCGGGACAGGGGTCTACGAGCAGTACTTC. It translates to CAISETGTGVYEQYF.

The chain recombines TRBV7-9 with TRBJ2-7, with D possibly TRBD2 on 5 matching bases. CDR1 is SEHNR and CDR2 is FQNEAQ in the germline V gene (reference sequence). Trimming pared 6 bases from V and 0 bases from J, leaving 12 bases between. The CDR3 loop spans 14 amino acids. The CDR3 sequence: CASRESGDSYEQYF. CDR3 in DNA: TGTGCCAGCAGAGAGAGCGGAGACTCCTACGAGCAGTACTTC.

The chain is built from TRBV5-1 and TRBJ2-5; 7 bases line up with TRBD2. The V segment lost 3 bases and the J segment 1 base; nucleotides outside the gene matches: 6. Germline CDR1 is SGHRS and CDR2 is YFSETQ. The CDR3 contains 15 residues. CDR3 DNA sequence: TGCGCCAGCAGCTCCGCTAGCGGACCCCAAGAGACCCAGTACTTC. It translates to CASSSASGPQETQYF. Together with reference TRBV5-1 and TRBJ2-5, the CDR3 gives the full variable domain: KAGVTQTPRYLIKTRGQQVTLSCSPISGHRSVSWYQQTPGQGLQFLFEYFSETQRNKGNFPGRFSGRQFSNSRSEMNVSTLELGDSALYLCASSSASGPQETQYFGPGTRLLVL.

V and J are TRBV7-2 and TRBJ1-5, with D unclear. V lost 1 base to trimming and J lost 5 bases, with 15 bases between them. Germline-derived CDR1 and CDR2 are SGHTA and FQGNSA. This CDR3 is 16 amino acids long. The CDR3 region is CASSLGTDPHYQPQHF. The CDR3 DNA sequence: TGTGCCAGCAGCTTAGGCACAGACCCTCACTATCAGCCCCAGCATTTT.

The rearrangement uses TRBV7-9 and TRBJ1-2; tentatively, D is TRBD1 (5 bases). The CDR3 spans 13 residues. CDR1 and CDR2 from the germline V gene are SEHNR and FQNEAQ (reference sequence). Trimming cost V 5 bases and J 2 bases, with 9 bases left between them. The CDR3, as DNA: TGTGCCAGCAGCCCAGGGCCGAACTATGGCTACACCTTC. Translation: CASSPGPNYGYTF.

This chain links TRBV7-9 with TRBJ2-7, with TRBD2 as a possible D gene (5 bases). The CDR3 contains 12 residues. Germline values: CDR1 SEHNR, CDR2 FQNEAQ (reference sequence). V gave up 5 bases and J gave up 1 base, with 6 bases separating them. The CDR3 loop reads CASSDYSYEQYF. DNA of the CDR3: TGTGCCAGCAGCGACTATTCCTACGAGCAGTACTTC.

Concerning this clone: At one boundary the junction diverges from the germline segment, which might be a read error. The rearrangement joins TRBV7-3 to TRBJ2-2; 10 bases fit TRBD2. CDR3 length equals 21 residues. In germline, CDR1 is SGHTA, CDR2 FQGTGA. The chain's CDR3 is CASSLTSSGLAGESNTGELFF. The CDR3 DNA reads TGTGCCAGCAGCCTAACCTCCTCTGGGCTAGCGGGAGAGTCGAACACCGGGGAGCTGTTTTTT.

The V and J genes are TRBV2 and TRBJ2-5; D gene uncertain. The CDR3 extends over 12 amino acids. In germline, CDR1 is SNHLY, CDR2 FYNNEI. Between the trimmed V and J ends, which lost 5 bases and 0 bases, there was a span of 4 bases. For the CDR3, the DNA is TGTGCCAGCAGTTATAACCAAGAGACCCAGTACTTC. It specifies CASSYNQETQYF.

This CDR3 is CASSVSLDTEAFF. CDR3 bases: TGTGCCAGCAGCGTCTCGTTGGACACTGAAGCTTTCTTT. The chain couples TRBV9 to TRBJ1-1; D unresolved. This CDR3 region has 13 residues. The V gene's germline CDR1 is SGDLS and CDR2 YYNGEE. V was cut by 2 bases and J by 3 bases, with 8 bases left in between.

This clone was picked up a small number of times. V usage is TRBV4-1 and J usage is TRBJ2-7, with 8 bases aligning to TRBD1. CDR1 is MGHRA, CDR2 YSYEKL, per germline. The junction had 7 bases not matched to a gene; V was cut back by 4 bases and J by 2 bases. The CDR3 has 15 amino acids. The CDR3 loop reads CASSPGTGYTYEQYF. Written as DNA, the CDR3 is TGCGCCAGCAGCCCCGGGACAGGCTATACCTACGAGCAGTACTTC.

This chain connects TRBV6-6 to TRBJ2-7, with D perhaps matching TRBD1 or TRBD2 (6 bases each). There are 15 residues in the CDR3. The V gene's germline CDR1 is MNHNY and CDR2 SVGAGI (reference sequence). Trimming took off 3 bases at V and 1 base at J, with 13 bases between the two ends. CDR3 protein: CASSYAEGGSYEQYF. The CDR3 DNA sequence: TGTGCCAGCAGTTATGCGGAGGGGGGATCCTACGAGCAGTACTTC.

The rearrangement joins TRBV28 to TRBJ2-7, with D maybe TRBD2 (5 bases). This CDR3 is built from 15 residues. In germline, CDR1 is MDHEN, CDR2 SYDVKM. The germline V and J ends were trimmed by 4 bases and 1 base, with 14 bases remaining between them. Here the CDR3 DNA reads TGTGCCAGCAGTTCCCCGACCGGAGGATCCTACGAGCAGTACTTC. It is translated as CASSSPTGGSYEQYF.

The chain couples TRBV18 to TRBJ2-3; D unclear. The CDR3 runs to 14 residues. V gave up 3 bases and J gave up 1 base, with 8 bases separating them. Germline loops: CDR1 KGHSH, CDR2 LQKENI. The CDR3 nucleotides read TGTGCCAGCTCACCTAAAGACGGCACAGATACGCAGTATTTT. Protein: CASSPKDGTDTQYF.

Here the CDR3 DNA reads TGTGCCAGCGGAGGAACAGGGCCCCAGTCGGCTTTCTTT. Its translation: CASGGTGPQSAFF. V is TRBV25-1 and J is TRBJ1-1, with D perhaps matching TRBD1 (6 bases). V shed 8 bases and J shed 11 bases, with 21 bases lying between them. Germline V lookup: CDR1 MGHDK, CDR2 SYGVNS. The CDR3 is 13 amino acids.

This chain links TRBV14 with TRBJ2-7; D not resolved. V lost 0 bases, J lost 4 bases, and 13 bases lay in between. From germline, CDR1 is SGHDN and CDR2 FVKESK. The CDR3 consists of 15 residues. CDR3 protein: CASSQDGLGPYEQYF. DNA of the CDR3: TGTGCCAGCAGCCAAGATGGTCTAGGACCTTACGAGCAGTACTTC.

The rearrangement links TRBV28 to TRBJ2-3, with 12 bases that match TRBD2. This CDR3 is built from 18 residues. Germline V gene sequence: CDR1 MDHEN, CDR2 SYDVKM. V dropped 7 bases and J dropped 2; count of bases not matched to a gene: 13. The CDR3 loop is CASTPGTLAGGPTDTQYF. CDR3 DNA: TGTGCCAGCACCCCTGGGACGCTAGCGGGAGGGCCCACAGATACGCAGTATTTT. The full variable domain, completed using reference TRBV28 and TRBJ2-3, is DVKVTQSSRYLVKRTGEKVFLECVQDMDHENMFWYRQDPGLGLRLIYFSYDVKMKEKGDIPEGYSVSREKKERFSLILESASTNQTSMYLCASTPGTLAGGPTDTQYFGPGTRLTVL.